The text below deals with one T cell receptor beta chain. The antigen remains unidentified. The source of the sample is a study of CD8 T cells in Susac syndrome. Overall study results and limits: As acknowledged by the study, its TCR sequencing and HLA analysis included a relatively small number of individuals.

Trimming stripped 3 bases from V and 8 bases from J, with 11 bases between. CDR3 size: 14 residues. Per the germline V gene, CDR1 is MDHEN and CDR2 is SYDVKM. The sequenced target, TCR beta, came from blood CD8+ and CD4+ T cells. Reverse transcription of roughly 0.5 to 1 ug RNA was carried out with random hexamers. Multiplex immunoSEQ PCR targeted 54 Vbeta and 13 Jbeta TCR beta segments. Each CDR3 protein gets one entry after TCRdb re-called the immunoSEQ multiplex PCR reads with MiXCR. Found here are some 260,000 distinct CDR3 sequences, 93% of them singletons; the top ten hold around 0.07%. Sequencing was done on a sample of CD4+ T cells from PBMCs. The V call is TRBV28, the J call TRBJ1-6; D is unresolved. This receptor was taken from a human donor with multiple sclerosis. CDR3 coding DNA: TGTGCCAGCAGTTTCGGGCAGGACTATTCACCCCTCCACTTT. Protein product: CASSFGQDYSPLHF.